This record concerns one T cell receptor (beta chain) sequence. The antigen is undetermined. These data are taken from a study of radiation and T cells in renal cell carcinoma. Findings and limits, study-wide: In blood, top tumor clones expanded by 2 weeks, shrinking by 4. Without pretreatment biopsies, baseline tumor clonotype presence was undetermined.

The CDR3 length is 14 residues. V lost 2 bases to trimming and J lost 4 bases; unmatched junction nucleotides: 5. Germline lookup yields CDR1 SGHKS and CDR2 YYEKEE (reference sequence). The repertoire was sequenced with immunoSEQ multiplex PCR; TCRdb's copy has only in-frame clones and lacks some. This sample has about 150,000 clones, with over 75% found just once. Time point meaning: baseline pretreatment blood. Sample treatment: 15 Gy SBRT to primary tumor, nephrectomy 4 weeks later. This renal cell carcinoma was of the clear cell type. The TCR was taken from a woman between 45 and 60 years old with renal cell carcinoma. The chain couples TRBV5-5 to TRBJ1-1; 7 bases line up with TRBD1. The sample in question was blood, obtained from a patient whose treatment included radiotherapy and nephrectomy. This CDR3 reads CASSFAGGSTEAFF. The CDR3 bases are TGTGCCAGCAGCTTTGCAGGGGGGAGCACTGAAGCTTTCTTT.